Included here is one TCR beta chain sequence, with context. Preparation of the TCRbeta library was carried out with unique molecular identifiers. TCRdb used MiXCR to reprocess the PCR reads, holding one entry per CDR3 protein. This table holds approximately 390,000 distinct CDR3 sequences, around 9.9% found once. Per the germline V gene, CDR1 is MRHNA and CDR2 is SNTAGT. The CDR3 has 13 amino acids. V was clipped by 4 bases and J by 4 bases, with 7 bases between them. The data stem from a study of T-cell reconstitution after alpha-beta-depleted transplantation in children. The material was PBMCs from the stem cell graft donor, obtained from the stem cell graft. This receptor was obtained from a human donor who donated a stem cell graft to a child with acute myeloid leukemia. V gene TRBV6-4 combines with J gene TRBJ2-2; no definite D call. The CDR3 region has the DNA TGTGCCAGCAGTGCATGGACCACCGGGGAGCTGTTTTTT. Translated: CASSAWTTGELFF.